The TCR beta chain under discussion was sequenced for a study of T cell responses to AZD1222 COVID-19 vaccine. This CDR3 is 14 amino acids long. Germline assignment: CDR1 MRHNA and CDR2 SNTAGT. The ends lost 6 bases at V and 4 bases at J; junction bases unmatched: 8. Second-dose timings of about 4 or about 12 weeks were pooled. The data were produced by immunoSEQ multiplex PCR, yet TCRdb's version contains in-frame clones alone and is incomplete. Of 150,000 to 200,000 clones listed, approximately 90% are singletons. The study, taken as a whole, reports: Donors, mostly white British, included more females; clonal diversity was possibly underestimated. Spike-spanning, vaccine-associated CD4 TCRs were dominant at 160-218 and 743-854.

Concerning this clone: The antigen is undetermined.

The TCR originated in an adult who received the AZD1222 COVID-19 vaccine. The chain joins TRBV6-4 to TRBJ1-1; 7 bases are a match to TRBD1. Sequences were derived from peripheral blood, sampled 28 days after the second AZD1222 dose. The chain's CDR3 is CASRLTGLGTEAFF. DNA for the CDR3: TGTGCCAGCAGACTGACAGGGTTGGGCACTGAAGCTTTCTTT.